Listed here are 24 T cell receptor beta chains from one sample, sequenced in a study of PD-L1 blockade in urothelial cancer. The data were produced by immunoSEQ multiplex PCR, yet TCRdb's version contains in-frame clones alone and is incomplete. The sample contains 45,000 to 60,000 clones, about 87% of which appear only once. Sequenced material: PBMCs, taken around atezolizumab (anti-PD-L1) treatment. The receptors here all came from a man in his forties with urothelial cancer.

This rearrangement joins TRBV6-1 to TRBJ1-6, with unresolved D. V dropped 3 bases and J dropped 8 bases, with 14 bases sitting between them. This CDR3 region has 15 residues. Looked up from germline, CDR1 is MNHNS and CDR2 is SASEGT. For the CDR3, the DNA is TGTGCCAGCAGTGATATCGCCTCCGGGTATTCACCCCTCCACTTT. It codes for CASSDIASGYSPLHF.

This chain connects TRBV7-3 to TRBJ2-1, with 10 positions matching TRBD2. Germline V gene sequence: CDR1 SGHTA, CDR2 FQGTGA. V shed 0 bases and J 4 bases; nucleotides not matched to a gene: 3. CDR3 length equals 16 residues. The CDR3 loop reads CASSLTWTSGYNEQFF. The CDR3 coding sequence is TGTGCCAGCAGCTTAACTTGGACTAGCGGTTACAATGAGCAGTTCTTC.

This chain links TRBV15 with TRBJ2-7; tentatively, D is TRBD2 (6 bases). Germline V CDR1 and CDR2: LNHNV, YYDKDF (reference sequence). There are 14 residues in the CDR3. V dropped 8 bases and J dropped 4 bases, with 18 bases sitting between them. As DNA, the CDR3 is TGTGCCACCGCCTCCCGGGACTCCCTTTACGAGCAGTACTTC. Encoded protein: CATASRDSLYEQYF.

This clone has only a few counts. The junction shows a germline mismatch at one end, possibly a read error. This chain uses TRBV7-7 with TRBJ1-1; D remains ambiguous. CDR3 length equals 13 residues. CDR1 is SSHAT, CDR2 FNYEAQ, per germline (reference sequence). The CDR3 loop is CASSKLDGTEAFF. The DNA for the CDR3 is TGTGCTAGCAGCAAACTAGACGGCACTGAAGCTTTCTTT.

The chain has TRBV10-3 and TRBJ1-5; the D is unclear. CDR1 and CDR2 from the germline V gene are ENHRY and SYGVKD. This CDR3 is built from 15 residues. Trimming shortened V by 6 bases and J by 6 bases, and 18 bases separated the two germline ends. The CDR3 DNA reads TGTGCCATCAGGGAAGACAAAGGGAGTTCTCAGCCCCAGCATTTT. Translation gives CAIREDKGSSQPQHF.

The chain combines TRBV28 with TRBJ1-2, with 7 positions matching TRBD1. J gave up 5 bases and V 5 bases, and 8 bases lay outside the gene matches. The CDR3 totals 14 residues. CDR1 and CDR2 (germline): MDHEN, SYDVKM. The CDR3 nucleotides are TGTGCCAGCAGTCCTACAGGGGTGAGGTATGGCTACACCTTC. This sequence encodes CASSPTGVRYGYTF.

The genes are TRBV5-1 and TRBJ1-5; D gene ambiguous. CDR1 and CDR2 from the germline V gene are SGHRS and YFSETQ. V lost 0 bases, J lost 7 bases, and 11 bases lay in between. The CDR3 length is 14 residues. This CDR3 reads CASSLGSGEQPQHF. The CDR3 DNA reads as TGCGCCAGCAGCTTGGGGTCGGGAGAACAGCCCCAGCATTTT.

The gene calls are TRBV7-2 and TRBJ2-7; 11 bases agree with TRBD1. Germline-derived CDR1 and CDR2 are SGHTA and FQGNSA. The CDR3 length is 15 residues. Trimming at V came to 6 bases and at J to 6 bases, leaving 10 bases not matched to a gene. CDR3 protein: CASSFTGTGGSEQYF. As DNA, the CDR3 is TGTGCCAGCAGTTTTACCGGGACAGGGGGAAGCGAGCAGTACTTC.

The CDR3 nucleotides read TGTGCCAGCTTTTCTCTAGCGGGAGGCACCTACGAGCAGTACTTC. Protein product: CASFSLAGGTYEQYF. The chain links TRBV27 to TRBJ2-7, with 11 nucleotides matching TRBD2. The junction had 8 bases not matched to a gene; V was cut back by 8 bases and J by 2 bases. CDR1 is MNHEY, CDR2 SMNVEV, per germline (reference sequence). The CDR3 is made up of 15 amino acids.

This rearrangement joins TRBV19 to TRBJ1-2; 8 nucleotides match TRBD1. Germline CDR1 reads LNHDA; CDR2 reads SQIVND (reference sequence). This CDR3 spans 15 amino acids. V lost 9 bases to trimming and J lost 4 bases; unmatched junction nucleotides: 13. The CDR3 nucleotides read TGTGCCAGCGGCACGACAGGGGCGAAACTCTATGGCTACACCTTC. Amino acids: CASGTTGAKLYGYTF. Full variable domain (missing parts from reference TRBV19 and TRBJ1-2): DGGITQSPKYLFRKEGQNVTLSCEQNLNHDAMYWYRQDPGQGLRLIYYSQIVNDFQKGDIAEGYSVSREKKESFPLTVTSAQKNPTAFYLCASGTTGAKLYGYTFGSGTRLTVV.

The chain carries TRBV7-3 and TRBJ2-5, with D unclear. Germline V gene data show CDR1 as SGHTA and CDR2 as FQGTGA. V was clipped by 1 base and J by 4 bases, with 7 bases between them. CDR3 length: 13 amino acids. CDR3 sequence: CASSLMSGETQYF. The DNA for the CDR3 is TGTGCCAGCAGCTTAATGTCGGGAGAGACCCAGTACTTC. The full variable domain, in which reference TRBV7-3 and TRBJ2-5 provide the parts outside the CDR3, is GAGVSQTPSNKVTEKGKYVELRCDPISGHTALYWYRQSLGQGPEFLIYFQGTGAADDSGLPNDRFFAVRPEGSVSTLKIQRTERGDSAVYLCASSLMSGETQYFGPGTRLLVL.

In the case of this clone: The conserved phenylalanine or tryptophan normally closing the CDR3 is absent here, so this likely arose from a read error. It is unclear where the CDR3 begins or ends on the DNA, so no DNA is shown, and the CDR3 is as TCRdb lists it. V and J are TRBV2 and TRBJ2-7; TRBD2, as called in the table, went unchecked against the DNA. Germline CDR1 SNHLY, CDR2 FYNNEI. The CDR3 spans 12 residues, counting both ends. CDR3 protein: CASSDDQRELSP.

DNA of the CDR3: TGTGCCAGCAGTCCGTCGCAGTATAGCAATCAGCCCCAGCATTTT. Its translation is CASSPSQYSNQPQHF. The chain combines TRBV27 with TRBJ1-5; D unresolved. The CDR3 spans 15 residues. V was shortened by 5 bases and J by 0 bases, with 11 bases between the two germline ends. The V gene's germline CDR1 is MNHEY and CDR2 SMNVEV (reference sequence).

This chain connects TRBV28 to TRBJ2-7; the match to TRBD1 covers 7 bases. The CDR3 extends over 15 amino acids. V gave up 6 bases and J gave up 1 base; unmatched junction bases: 9. Germline CDR1 reads MDHEN; CDR2 reads SYDVKM. The CDR3 DNA sequence: TGTGCCAGCAGATCCACAGGGGCCCTGTCCTACGAGCAGTACTTC. This translates into CASRSTGALSYEQYF. Drawing the rest from reference TRBV28 and TRBJ2-7, the complete variable domain is DVKVTQSSRYLVKRTGEKVFLECVQDMDHENMFWYRQDPGLGLRLIYFSYDVKMKEKGDIPEGYSVSREKKERFSLILESASTNQTSMYLCASRSTGALSYEQYFGPGTRLTVT.

The chain carries TRBV7-2 and TRBJ2-1; TRBD2 matches 11 bases. This CDR3 region has 16 residues. Germline CDR1 is SGHTA and CDR2 is FQGNSA. The V gene end was trimmed by 5 bases and the J gene end by 10 bases; junction bases not matched to a gene: 13. CDR3 protein: CASSPAIAGGPREQFF. The CDR3 DNA follows: TGTGCCAGCAGCCCCGCGATAGCGGGAGGGCCTCGGGAGCAGTTCTTC.

This chain uses TRBV30 with TRBJ2-1; TRBD2 matches 11 bases. V dropped 3 bases and J dropped 4; count of bases not matched to a gene: 2. The CDR3 covers 14 residues. In germline, CDR1 is GTSNPN, CDR2 SVGIG (reference sequence). CDR3 sequence (DNA): TGTGCCTGGAGGACTAGCGGGGTTTACAATGAGCAGTTCTTC. As protein: CAWRTSGVYNEQFF.

This clone was found once. The junction departs from germline at one end; a sequencing error may be responsible. V is TRBV14 and J is TRBJ2-7; tentative D call: TRBD1 (5 bases). The CDR3 is made up of 12 amino acids. Germline V gene sequence: CDR1 SGHDN, CDR2 FVKESK. The CDR3: CASSLDIYGQYF. DNA for the CDR3: TGTGCCAGCAGCTTGGACATCTACGGGCAGTACTTC.

The chain has TRBV7-2 and TRBJ2-1; TRBD2 matches 11 bases. The CDR3 contains 16 residues. Germline CDR1 is SGHTA and CDR2 is FQGNSA. V lost 3 bases and J lost 6; bases outside the gene matches: 7. CDR3 DNA sequence: TGTGCCAGCAGCTTTAGTTCTAGCGGGAGGCCCAATGAGCAGTTCTTC. Its protein product is CASSFSSSGRPNEQFF.

CDR3 amino acids: CASSHRTDSGNTIYF. In DNA form, the CDR3 reads TGTGCCAGCTCACACCGGACAGACTCTGGAAACACCATATATTTT. The V gene is TRBV18, the J gene TRBJ1-3; D might be TRBD1 (6 bases). Trimming pared 4 bases from V and 0 bases from J, leaving 10 bases between. This CDR3 is built from 15 residues. Germline V gives CDR1 KGHSH, CDR2 LQKENI.

V and J are TRBV5-1 and TRBJ2-1; TRBD2 might be the D (6 bases). The V gene's germline CDR1 is SGHRS and CDR2 YFSETQ. Trimming stripped 4 bases from V and 6 bases from J, with 20 bases between. The CDR3 consists of 16 residues. The CDR3: CASSPSGGRSGNEQFF. CDR3 in DNA: TGCGCCAGCAGCCCCTCTGGAGGGAGAAGCGGCAATGAGCAGTTCTTC.

The chain employs TRBV5-1 and TRBJ2-1; 11 nucleotides align to TRBD2. Germline-derived CDR1 and CDR2 are SGHRS and YFSETQ. Unmatched junction bases numbered 9, after V lost 4 bases and J lost 3 bases. The CDR3 has 17 residues. The CDR3 DNA follows: TGCGCCAGCAGCCACACGGGAACTAGCGGGAGCTACAATGAGCAGTTCTTC. Its translation: CASSHTGTSGSYNEQFF.

The chain carries TRBV7-8 and TRBJ1-1; possibly TRBD1 for D (6 bases). This CDR3 region has 14 residues. Germline assignment: CDR1 SGHVS and CDR2 FQNEAQ. With 4 bases removed from V and 6 bases from J, the gap between germline ends came to 15 bases. The CDR3 protein is CASSSSDRSSEAFF. Written as DNA, the CDR3 is TGTGCCAGCAGCTCCTCCGACAGGAGCTCTGAAGCTTTCTTT.

The V and J genes are TRBV28 and TRBJ1-5, with D possibly being TRBD1 (5 bases). V lost 2 bases to trimming and J lost 0 bases, with 11 bases between them. The CDR3 consists of 16 residues. CDR1 is MDHEN, CDR2 SYDVKM, per germline. The CDR3 protein is CASSLKGSFSNQPQHF. Here the CDR3 DNA reads TGTGCCAGCAGTTTAAAGGGGTCCTTTAGCAATCAGCCCCAGCATTTT.

This clone appeared once. This chain links TRBV7-2 with TRBJ2-1; D is unresolved. Trimming removed 1 base from V and 12 bases from J, with 16 bases in between. CDR1 is SGHTA, CDR2 FQGNSA, per germline. The length of the CDR3 is 14 residues. The CDR3 nucleotides are TGTGCCAGCAGCTTAGATAAGTGGAGCCAAGGGCAGTTCTTC. It is translated as CASSLDKWSQGQFF.